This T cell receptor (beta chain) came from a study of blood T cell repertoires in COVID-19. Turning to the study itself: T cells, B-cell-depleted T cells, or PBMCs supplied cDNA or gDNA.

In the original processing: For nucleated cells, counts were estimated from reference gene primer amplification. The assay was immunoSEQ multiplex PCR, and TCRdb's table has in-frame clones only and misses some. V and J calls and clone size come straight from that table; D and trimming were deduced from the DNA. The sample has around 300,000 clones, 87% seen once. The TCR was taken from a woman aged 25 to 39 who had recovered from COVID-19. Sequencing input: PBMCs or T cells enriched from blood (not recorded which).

The chain's CDR3 is CASSIWGRSNQPQHF. The CDR3 DNA sequence: TGTGCCAGCAGCATTTGGGGGAGGAGCAATCAGCCCCAGCATTTT. The chain recombines TRBV28 with TRBJ1-5; maybe TRBD1 (5 bases). This CDR3 spans 15 amino acids. Looked up from germline, CDR1 is MDHEN and CDR2 is SYDVKM. The V end lost 6 bases, the J end lost 1 base, and 13 bases lay between the germline ends.